These T cell receptor beta chains were read from a single sample in a study of T cell repertoires in cytomegalovirus infection. The antigens these receptors bind are not known. TCRdb recomputed calls from the reads with MiXCR, one row per CDR3 protein. There are about 900,000 distinct CDR3 sequences in the sample; around 32% occur only once, and roughly 13% lies in the top ten. The sample in question was cultured CD8+ T cells from PBMCs, obtained from culture after CMV antigen stimulation. The receptors come from a human donor in good health (CMV status not recorded). Some clones in this sample may be carry-over from other donors' samples. Each CDR3 is given with its conserved first and last residue. The order of the fields is clone size, D gene, V gene, J gene, CDR3 DNA, CDR3 protein. The D gene is left open where the match is weak. Clone size, where shown, is once, few, many, or a class for clones that have expanded.

clone_size: few
d_call: .
v_call: TRBV7-2
j_call: TRBJ2-5
cdr3_nt: TGTGCCAGCAGCTTACTACCGGGGGAGACCCAGTACTTC
cdr3_aa: CASSLLPGETQYF

clone_size: many
d_call: .
v_call: TRBV7-2
j_call: TRBJ1-5
cdr3_nt: TGTGCCAGCAGCTTAGGTGTATGGGGGCCGGACCAGCCCCAGCATTTT
cdr3_aa: CASSLGVWGPDQPQHF

clone_size: .
d_call: TRBD2
v_call: TRBV27
j_call: TRBJ2-1
cdr3_nt: TGTGCCAGCAGCCTACTAGCGGGCCCAAGCTCCTACAATGAGCAGTTCTTC
cdr3_aa: CASSLLAGPSSYNEQFF

clone_size: .
d_call: .
v_call: TRBV29-1
j_call: TRBJ2-1
cdr3_nt: TGCAGCGTTGAAGGCCCCAGGGGGGACTACAATGAGCAGTTCTTC
cdr3_aa: CSVEGPRGDYNEQFF

clone_size: .
d_call: .
v_call: TRBV13
j_call: TRBJ2-5
cdr3_nt: TGTGCCAGCAGCCCTATTCCAGCGGAGACCCAGTACTTC
cdr3_aa: CASSPIPAETQYF

clone_size: few
d_call: .
v_call: TRBV2
j_call: TRBJ2-1
cdr3_nt: TGTGCCAACGCCGGGACCAGCTCCTACAATGAGCAGTTCTTC
cdr3_aa: CANAGTSSYNEQFF

clone_size: few
d_call: .
v_call: TRBV5-5
j_call: TRBJ2-1
cdr3_nt: TGTGCCAGCAGCTTGGTAGGACAGCCTCTCCATGAGCAGTTCTTC
cdr3_aa: CASSLVGQPLHEQFF

clone_size: few
d_call: .
v_call: TRBV7-9
j_call: TRBJ1-1
cdr3_nt: TGTGCCAGCAGCCTACAACCTTGGGACACTGAAGCTTTCTTT
cdr3_aa: CASSLQPWDTEAFF

clone_size: few
d_call: .
v_call: TRBV29-1
j_call: TRBJ2-3
cdr3_nt: TGCAGCGTTGGTAAGGCCACAGATACGCAGTATTTT
cdr3_aa: CSVGKATDTQYF

clone_size: .
d_call: .
v_call: TRBV12-3/TRBV12-4
j_call: TRBJ2-3
cdr3_nt: TGTGCCAGCAGTTTAGGGTCGGTCACAGATACGCAGTATTTT
cdr3_aa: CASSLGSVTDTQYF

clone_size: few
d_call: .
v_call: TRBV7-9
j_call: TRBJ1-4
cdr3_nt: TGTGCCAGCAGCTTCGCCTTTCAGGGTACTAATGAAAAACTGTTTTTT
cdr3_aa: CASSFAFQGTNEKLFF

clone_size: few
d_call: TRBD1
v_call: TRBV2
j_call: TRBJ2-1
cdr3_nt: TGTGCCAGCAGTGAATCCCGGACAGGGCGGAATGAGCAGTTCTTC
cdr3_aa: CASSESRTGRNEQFF

clone_size: few
d_call: TRBD1
v_call: TRBV7-6
j_call: TRBJ1-1
cdr3_nt: TGTGCCAGCAGCCATACAGGGGGCTTCGAGGAAGCTTTCTTT
cdr3_aa: CASSHTGGFEEAFF

clone_size: .
d_call: TRBD1
v_call: TRBV27
j_call: TRBJ1-5
cdr3_nt: TGTGCCAGCAGGTTACAGGGGGCATATCAGCCCCAGCATTTT
cdr3_aa: CASRLQGAYQPQHF

clone_size: .
d_call: .
v_call: TRBV25-1
j_call: TRBJ1-6
cdr3_nt: TGTGCCAGCAGTGGTTCCGGGGGGGCCCTCCACTTT
cdr3_aa: CASSGSGGALHF

clone_size: .
d_call: .
v_call: TRBV27
j_call: TRBJ2-5
cdr3_nt: TGTGCCAGCAGTCGAACGAACAGGATTCAAGAGACCCAGTACTTC
cdr3_aa: CASSRTNRIQETQYF

clone_size: .
d_call: .
v_call: TRBV14
j_call: TRBJ1-1
cdr3_nt: TGTGCCAGCAGCCAAGATCGGACGATTGAAGCTTTCTTT
cdr3_aa: CASSQDRTIEAFF

clone_size: .
d_call: TRBD1
v_call: TRBV7-2
j_call: TRBJ1-6
cdr3_nt: TGTGCCAGCAGCTTAGACCGGGACAGGAGAAATTCACCCCTCCACTTT
cdr3_aa: CASSLDRDRRNSPLHF

clone_size: few
d_call: .
v_call: TRBV7-9
j_call: TRBJ1-2
cdr3_nt: TGTGCCAGCAGCTTAGAGCAATTGTATGGCTACACCTTC
cdr3_aa: CASSLEQLYGYTF

clone_size: .
d_call: TRBD1
v_call: TRBV12-3/TRBV12-4
j_call: TRBJ1-2
cdr3_nt: TGTGCCAGCAGGCTGACAGGGGTATGGGGCTACACCTTC
cdr3_aa: CASRLTGVWGYTF

clone_size: few
d_call: .
v_call: TRBV4-3
j_call: TRBJ2-2
cdr3_nt: TGCGCCAGCAGCCAAGTTTGGGCCACACGGACCGGGGAGCTGTTTTTT
cdr3_aa: CASSQVWATRTGELFF

clone_size: .
d_call: .
v_call: TRBV2
j_call: TRBJ1-2
cdr3_nt: TGTGCCAGCACGGTGGGACAAAACTATGGCTACACCTTC
cdr3_aa: CASTVGQNYGYTF

clone_size: .
d_call: .
v_call: TRBV12-3/TRBV12-4
j_call: TRBJ2-7
cdr3_nt: TGTGCCAGCAGTTTTGGAGGGATTGCTGCCGAGCAGTACTTC
cdr3_aa: CASSFGGIAAEQYF

clone_size: many
d_call: .
v_call: TRBV7-9
j_call: TRBJ1-2
cdr3_nt: TGTGCCAGCAGCCTAGGGCCGGGACGTGCAGGGCCCGGCTACACCTTC
cdr3_aa: CASSLGPGRAGPGYTF

clone_size: .
d_call: TRBD2
v_call: TRBV10-3
j_call: TRBJ2-5
cdr3_nt: TGTGCCATCAGTGAAATAGCGGGGGACGTCAGGACCCGGTACTTC
cdr3_aa: CAISEIAGDVRTRYF

clone_size: many
d_call: .
v_call: TRBV5-1
j_call: TRBJ1-6
cdr3_nt: TGCGCCAGCAGCTTGGATCCGGCCGTTAATTCACCCCTCCACTTT
cdr3_aa: CASSLDPAVNSPLHF

clone_size: .
d_call: .
v_call: TRBV29-1
j_call: TRBJ1-2
cdr3_nt: TGCAGCGTCCCGGGGGAACCCTATGGCTACACCTTC
cdr3_aa: CSVPGEPYGYTF

clone_size: many
d_call: TRBD1
v_call: TRBV7-6
j_call: TRBJ2-2
cdr3_nt: TGTGCCAGCAGCTTCTCGGCCGGGACAGGGGGAATCGGGGAGCTGTTTTTT
cdr3_aa: CASSFSAGTGGIGELFF

clone_size: .
d_call: .
v_call: TRBV15
j_call: TRBJ1-1
cdr3_nt: TGTGCCACCAGCAGAGGAGGCAGGGCGAACACTGAAGCTTTCTTT
cdr3_aa: CATSRGGRANTEAFF

clone_size: many
d_call: .
v_call: TRBV6-5
j_call: TRBJ2-7
cdr3_nt: TGTGCCAGCAGTCTACAGGGAGCCCAATACGAGCAGTACTTC
cdr3_aa: CASSLQGAQYEQYF

clone_size: .
d_call: .
v_call: TRBV27
j_call: TRBJ2-3
cdr3_nt: TGTGCCAGCAGCCTTACGTTTCCAGATACGCAGTATTTT
cdr3_aa: CASSLTFPDTQYF

clone_size: .
d_call: .
v_call: TRBV20-1
j_call: TRBJ1-2
cdr3_nt: TGCAGTGCCAGGGCAGGGTTAAACACCTTC
cdr3_aa: CSARAGLNTF

clone_size: few
d_call: .
v_call: TRBV12-3/TRBV12-4
j_call: TRBJ1-6
cdr3_nt: TGTGCCAGCAAGGAGCCGGCGGGGGATTCACCCCTCCACTTT
cdr3_aa: CASKEPAGDSPLHF

clone_size: .
d_call: .
v_call: TRBV20-1
j_call: TRBJ1-2
cdr3_nt: TGCAGTGCTGTAGACAGGCTTTATGGCTACACCTTC
cdr3_aa: CSAVDRLYGYTF

clone_size: .
d_call: .
v_call: TRBV6-2/TRBV6-3
j_call: TRBJ2-1
cdr3_nt: TGTGCCAGCAGAGTACATTGGACAGACTACAATGAGCAGTTCTTC
cdr3_aa: CASRVHWTDYNEQFF

clone_size: .
d_call: .
v_call: TRBV24-1
j_call: TRBJ2-5
cdr3_nt: TGTGCCACCAGTTCTTGGGCAGACCAAGAGACCCAGTACTTC
cdr3_aa: CATSSWADQETQYF

clone_size: once
d_call: .
v_call: TRBV7-6
j_call: TRBJ2-7
cdr3_nt: TGTGCCAGCAGCTCAACCACCACCGCAGGATATGGCGAGCAGTACTTC
cdr3_aa: CASSSTTTAGYGEQYF

clone_size: few
d_call: TRBD1
v_call: TRBV7-2
j_call: TRBJ1-2
cdr3_nt: TGTGCCAGCAGCGCCTGGGACAGGGAGTTAGGAGGCTACACCTTC
cdr3_aa: CASSAWDRELGGYTF

clone_size: few
d_call: .
v_call: TRBV7-6
j_call: TRBJ1-1
cdr3_nt: TGTGCCAGCAGCCCTAGTGAAGCTTTCTTT
cdr3_aa: CASSPSEAFF

clone_size: .
d_call: .
v_call: TRBV7-6
j_call: TRBJ1-1
cdr3_nt: TGTGCCAGCAACCAGGACCGGGGGGCGGGTGAAGCTTTCTTT
cdr3_aa: CASNQDRGAGEAFF

clone_size: .
d_call: .
v_call: TRBV7-8
j_call: TRBJ1-4
cdr3_nt: TGTGCCAGCAGTTTGGACCTGTCGCTTGAAAAACTGTTTTTT
cdr3_aa: CASSLDLSLEKLFF

clone_size: many
d_call: .
v_call: TRBV12-3/TRBV12-4
j_call: TRBJ1-1
cdr3_nt: TGTGCCAGCAGTTTTGGCCTAGAAGCTTTCTTT
cdr3_aa: CASSFGLEAFF

clone_size: few
d_call: TRBD1
v_call: TRBV12-3/TRBV12-4
j_call: TRBJ2-2
cdr3_nt: TGTGCCAGCAGTTTTATTTTGGGACAGCTCCCATCGAAAATTAACACCGGGGAGCTGTTTTTT
cdr3_aa: CASSFILGQLPSKINTGELFF

clone_size: few
d_call: TRBD1
v_call: TRBV2
j_call: TRBJ2-1
cdr3_nt: TGTGCCAGCAGTCGACAGGGGGCAGTGACCTACAATGAGCAGTTCTTC
cdr3_aa: CASSRQGAVTYNEQFF

clone_size: .
d_call: .
v_call: TRBV3-1
j_call: TRBJ2-1
cdr3_nt: TGTGCCAGCAGCCGCATGAACGAGTTTAATGAGCAGTTCTTC
cdr3_aa: CASSRMNEFNEQFF